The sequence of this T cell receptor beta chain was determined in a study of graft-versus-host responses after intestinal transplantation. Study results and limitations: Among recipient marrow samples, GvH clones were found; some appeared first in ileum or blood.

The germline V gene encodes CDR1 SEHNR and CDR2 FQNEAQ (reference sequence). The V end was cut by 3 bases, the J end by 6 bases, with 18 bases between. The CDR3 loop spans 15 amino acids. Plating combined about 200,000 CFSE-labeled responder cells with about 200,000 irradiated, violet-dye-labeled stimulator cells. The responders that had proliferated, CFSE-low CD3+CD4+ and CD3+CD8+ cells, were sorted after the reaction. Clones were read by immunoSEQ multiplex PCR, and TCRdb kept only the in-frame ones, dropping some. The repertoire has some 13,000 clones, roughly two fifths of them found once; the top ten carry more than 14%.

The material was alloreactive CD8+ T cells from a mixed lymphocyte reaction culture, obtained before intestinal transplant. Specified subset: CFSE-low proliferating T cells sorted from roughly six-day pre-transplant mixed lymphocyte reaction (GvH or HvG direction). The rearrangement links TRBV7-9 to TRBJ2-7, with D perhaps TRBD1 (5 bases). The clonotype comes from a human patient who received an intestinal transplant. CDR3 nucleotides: TGTGCCAGCAGCTTCCTATATGACAGTAGCCGCGAGCAGTACTTC. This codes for CASSFLYDSSREQYF. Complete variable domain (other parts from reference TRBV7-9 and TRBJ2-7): DTGVSQNPRHKITKRGQNVTFRCDPISEHNRLYWYRQTLGQGPEFLTYFQNEAQLEKSRLLSDRFSAERPKGSFSTLEIQRTEQGDSAMYLCASSFLYDSSREQYFGPGTRLTVT.